This TCR beta chain was captured by sequencing in a study of OX40 agonist ivuxolimab in advanced cancers. The germline CDR1 and CDR2 sequences are SGHAT and FQNNGV. V lost 1 base, J lost 4 bases, and 5 bases lay in between. This CDR3 has 13 residues. Assay used: immunoSEQ multiplex PCR; TCRdb lists only in-frame clones, some missing. The sample carries about 76,000 clones, over 80% recorded once. This clone appeared once. The J gene is TRBJ2-1, the V gene TRBV11-2; D ambiguous. The clonotype was recovered from an adult with an advanced solid tumor such as melanoma, head and neck, liver or kidney cancer. The source material was CD4+ or CD8+ T cells sorted from blood, sampled in a trial of the OX40 agonist ivuxolimab. The CDR3 protein is CASSLVSYNEQFF. Written as DNA, the CDR3 is TGTGCCAGCAGCTTAGTCAGTTACAATGAGCAGTTCTTC.